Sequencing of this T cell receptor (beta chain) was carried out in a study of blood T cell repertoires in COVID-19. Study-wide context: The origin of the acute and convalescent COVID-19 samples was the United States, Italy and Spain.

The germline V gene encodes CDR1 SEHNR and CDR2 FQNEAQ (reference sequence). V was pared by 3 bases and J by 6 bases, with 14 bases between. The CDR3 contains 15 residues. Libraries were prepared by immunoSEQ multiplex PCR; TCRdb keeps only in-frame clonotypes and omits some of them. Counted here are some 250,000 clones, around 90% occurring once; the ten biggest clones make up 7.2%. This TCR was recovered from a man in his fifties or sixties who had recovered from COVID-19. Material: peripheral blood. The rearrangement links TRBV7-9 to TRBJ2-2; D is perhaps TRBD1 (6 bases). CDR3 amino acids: CASSFNRAGAGELFF. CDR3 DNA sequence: TGTGCCAGCAGCTTCAACAGGGCTGGGGCCGGGGAGCTGTTTTTT. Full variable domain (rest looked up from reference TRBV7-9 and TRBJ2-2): DTGVSQNPRHKITKRGQNVTFRCDPISEHNRLYWYRQTLGQGPEFLTYFQNEAQLEKSRLLSDRFSAERPKGSFSTLEIQRTEQGDSAMYLCASSFNRAGAGELFFGEGSRLTVL.